Here is one TCR beta chain with its context. V was clipped by 0 bases and J by 4 bases, with 10 bases between them. Germline loops: CDR1 MNHEY, CDR2 SMNVEV (reference sequence). The CDR3 spans 14 residues. The data originate from a study of control samples from healthy donors and cancer patients. Assay: immunoSEQ multiplex PCR; the TCRdb copy retains only in-frame clones and omits some. The sample has 98,000 or so clones, roughly 86% seen once. This receptor was obtained from a man aged 55 to 69 in good health. Sequences were obtained from blood. The rearrangement uses TRBV27 and TRBJ2-7; D may match TRBD1 or TRBD2 (6 bases each). CDR3 sequence (DNA): TGTGCCAGCAGTTTATCAAGGGGGGTTTACGAGCAGTACTTC. Its translation is CASSLSRGVYEQYF.